The TCR beta chain described here comes from a study of T cell responses to AZD1222 COVID-19 vaccine (dated by TCRdb to about 2021). Concerning the study at large: AZD1222 recipients given second doses at about 4 weeks or at about 12 weeks were pooled, since spike-specific TCR depth and breadth were not found to differ between the two schedules. A total of about 230 trial participants underwent TCR sequencing, of whom 207 received two doses of AZD1222 and about 25 received two doses of the MenACWY control vaccine. Trial participants were enrolled into age subgroups of 18-55, 56-69 and 70-plus years, which contained around 150, 28 and 57 TCR-sequenced participants, respectively. Results and caveats for the whole study, not just this receptor: No day 14 peak-response samples were available, so repertoires were characterized only after the peak T cell response. In the small 56-69-year group, the increase in depth fell short of significance, most likely because of low power. After two AZD1222 doses, spike-specific TCR breadth and depth were significantly higher than at day 0 and than in MenACWY recipients. Nearly half of unique spike-specific TCRs reportedly recognized epitopes outside regions mutated in the B.1.351 and B.1.1.7 variants. The vaccine-associated CD4 TCRs covered the entire spike protein, and the dominant responses fell in regions 160-218 and 743-854. Conclusions about previously exposed vaccinees are limited, since just 5 to 7 AZD1222 recipients were seropositive for SARS-CoV-2 at baseline. Participants were mostly white British and included more females than males, and it was suggested by the authors that clonal diversity may have been underestimated.

The CDR3 regions of human TCRbeta chains were subjected to immunosequencing. Concerning the study's data processing: TCRs in the repertoires were compared against a reference library of SARS-CoV-2-specific TCRs that had been generated with the MIRA antigen-specificity platform. Breadth was defined as the fraction of unique TCRs that were SARS-CoV-2-associated. Depth was defined as the fraction of total T cells that were SARS-CoV-2-associated. Each spike-specific TCR was assigned to its reactive spike region and to a CD4 or CD8 class using the MIRA data. Log10-transformed breadth and depth values were compared by one-way ANOVA with Sidak's multiple comparisons tests. TCRdb provides this immuneACCESS table in a form limited to in-frame rearrangements. Some clones are lacking; in checked studies, under half of them reflect an unresolved V gene, and why the rest are absent is not known. V and J calls and clone size are copied from that table; D and trimming were computed from the DNA. This sample gives roughly 72,000 clones in total; approximately 81% of them show up just once. Around 21% of the sample rests with the top ten.

To note about this clone: Its antigen remains undetermined. No much larger clone is present one base from it, and per-base qualities are unavailable.

The germline V gene encodes CDR1 MGHRA and CDR2 YSYEKL. CDR3 length: 16 amino acids, cysteine to phenylalanine. The retained sequence is limited to the CDR3, 48 bases, with the frame set at the first base. V trim: 0 bases; J trim: 6 bases; unmatched bases: 9. The time point label on this specimen signifies: baseline before first vaccination. Vaccinee samples were obtained from the UK trials COV001 and COV002, which included a single-blind randomized controlled phase 2/3 trial of AZD1222 (ChAdOx1 nCoV-19) in healthy adults. For TCRbeta chain sequencing, PBMC samples were collected from trial participants at day 0 and at day 28 after the second dose.

The chain couples TRBV4-1 to TRBJ2-7, and TRBD1 matches 9 of the central bases. This receptor was taken from an adult in good health. Sequencing was performed on peripheral blood, taken on day 0 of AZD1222 vaccination. The DNA sequence reads TGCGCCAGCAGCCAAGATACGGGACAGGGAGGTCCCGAGCAGTACTTC. Its translation is CASSQDTGQGGPEQYF.